Below, 27 T cell receptor beta chains from the same sample are listed, as sequenced in a study of T cell repertoires in cytomegalovirus infection. TCRdb ran MiXCR on the reads and lists one entry per CDR3 protein. The data show some 300,000 distinct CDR3 sequences, 9.6% seen once. The sample comprised PBMCs. These TCRs come from a human donor in good health (CMV status not recorded). Some clones in this sample may be carry-over from other donors' samples.

This clonotype was observed a handful of times. This chain joins TRBV28 and TRBJ2-3; TRBD1 aligns across 7 bases. Germline values: CDR1 MDHEN, CDR2 SYDVKM. This CDR3 has 15 residues. V lost 6 bases to trimming and J lost 2 bases; unmatched junction nucleotides: 8. CDR3 protein: CASRETGSDTDTQYF. CDR3 bases: TGTGCCAGCAGAGAGACAGGGAGTGACACAGATACGCAGTATTTT.

This chain uses TRBV4-2 with TRBJ2-7; TRBD2 aligns across 10 bases. CDR1 and CDR2 from the germline V gene are LGHNA and YNFKEQ. This CDR3 contains 14 residues. V was pared by 4 bases and J by 4 bases, with 4 bases of the junction left unmatched. CDR3 in amino acids: CASSPSAGGYEQYF. CDR3 DNA: TGTGCCAGCAGCCCGTCAGCGGGGGGGTACGAGCAGTACTTC.

Many counts were recorded for this clonotype. The rearrangement links TRBV27 to TRBJ2-1; 9 nucleotides agree with TRBD1. Germline trimming cut 6 bases from V and 5 bases from J; bases unmatched to any gene: 8. The CDR3 spans 15 residues. In germline, CDR1 is MNHEY, CDR2 SMNVEV (reference sequence). The CDR3 bases are TGTGCCAGCAGCCCGGACAGGGGTTCACACAATGAGCAGTTCTTC. Protein product: CASSPDRGSHNEQFF.

The table lists this clonotype with many counts. This chain uses TRBV29-1 with TRBJ2-6; 9 nucleotides match TRBD1. CDR1 is SQVTM and CDR2 is ANQGSEA in the germline V gene. This CDR3 has 18 residues. V was pared by 6 bases and J by 0 bases, with 12 bases of the junction left unmatched. The CDR3, as DNA: TGCAGCGTCTGGGGCCTGGGACAGGGCTACTCTGGGGCCAACGTCCTGACTTTC. This codes for CSVWGLGQGYSGANVLTF. The full variable domain, rest sourced from reference TRBV29-1 and TRBJ2-6, is SAVISQKPSRDICQRGTSLTIQCQVDSQVTMMFWYRQQPGQSLTLIATANQGSEATYESGFVIDKFPISRPNLTFSTLTVSNMSPEDSSIYLCSVWGLGQGYSGANVLTFGAGSRLTVL.

This clonotype was seen repeatedly, ten times or more. This chain joins TRBV7-9 and TRBJ2-2; D perhaps matches TRBD2 (5 bases). This CDR3 comprises 15 residues. Deletions cut 4 bases from V and 5 bases from J, with 14 bases between. CDR1 SEHNR and CDR2 FQNEAQ come from the germline V gene (reference sequence). The CDR3 bases are TGTGCCAGCAGCTACGGTCTATCGGGGACCGGGGAGCTGTTTTTT. It encodes CASSYGLSGTGELFF.

This clonotype was counted at least ten times. The chain is built from TRBV6-1 and TRBJ2-7, with a tentative D call TRBD1 (5 bases). Germline CDR1 reads MNHNS; CDR2 reads SASEGT. Trimming stripped 3 bases from V and 5 bases from J, with 11 bases between. This CDR3 contains 13 residues. CDR3 amino acids: CASSELAGNEQYV. In DNA, the CDR3 is TGTGCCAGCAGTGAGCTGGCAGGGAACGAGCAGTACGTC.

The CDR3 region is CSVGHPATNEKLFF. For the CDR3, the DNA is TGCAGCGTCGGACACCCGGCAACTAATGAAAAACTGTTTTTT. This chain joins TRBV20-1 and TRBJ1-4, with a tentative D call TRBD1 (5 bases). The germline CDR1 and CDR2 sequences are DFQATT and SNEGSKA (reference sequence). This CDR3 has 14 amino acids.

V gene TRBV9 combines with J gene TRBJ1-6, with 9 bases that match TRBD1. V shed 3 bases, J shed 7 bases, and the junction held 5 bases outside the gene matches. The V gene's germline CDR1 is SGDLS and CDR2 YYNGEE. There are 15 residues in the CDR3. The CDR3 loop reads CASSASGTGNSPLHF. CDR3 coding DNA: TGTGCCAGCAGCGCTTCCGGGACAGGGAATTCACCCCTCCACTTT.

This clonotype was seen a handful of times. This chain uses TRBV7-2 with TRBJ2-2, with 7 bases identical to TRBD1. J lost 1 base, V lost 5 bases, and 13 bases had no gene match. CDR1 SGHTA and CDR2 FQGNSA come from the germline V gene. There are 18 residues in the CDR3. CDR3 protein: CASSHRQGLGVNTGELFF. The CDR3 DNA follows: TGTGCCAGCAGCCACCGACAGGGTCTTGGGGTGAACACCGGGGAGCTGTTTTTT.

This clonotype was counted many times. V and J are TRBV19 and TRBJ2-7; TRBD1 or TRBD2 may be the D gene (5 bases each). The CDR3 has 18 amino acids. Germline V gene data show CDR1 as LNHDA and CDR2 as SQIVND (reference sequence). V was pared by 5 bases and J by 6 bases, with 29 bases between. The CDR3: CASSSDPSGRQAFGEQYF. The DNA of the CDR3 is TGTGCCAGTAGTTCCGACCCCTCGGGACGTCAGGCGTTCGGCGAGCAGTACTTC. The whole variable domain, remainder taken from reference TRBV19 and TRBJ2-7, is DGGITQSPKYLFRKEGQNVTLSCEQNLNHDAMYWYRQDPGQGLRLIYYSQIVNDFQKGDIAEGYSVSREKKESFPLTVTSAQKNPTAFYLCASSSDPSGRQAFGEQYFGPGTRLTVT.

This clonotype came up many times. The J gene is TRBJ2-3, the V gene TRBV10-2, with 8 bases aligning to TRBD1. Germline CDR1 and CDR2: WSHSY and SAAADI. CDR3 length: 16 residues. The junction had 12 bases not matched to a gene; V was cut back by 4 bases and J by 6 bases. CDR3 loop: CASSAHRTGRQDTQYF. CDR3 coding DNA: TGCGCCAGCAGTGCCCATCGGACAGGGCGCCAGGATACGCAGTATTTT.

This clonotype has a handful of counts. The chain joins TRBV9 to TRBJ2-2; no reliable D call. Trimming stripped 0 bases from V and 8 bases from J, with 11 bases between. The CDR3 length is 14 residues. Germline values: CDR1 SGDLS, CDR2 YYNGEE. CDR3 DNA sequence: TGTGCCAGCAGCGTAGTTGTCCCCTCGGGGGAGCTGTTTTTT. As protein: CASSVVVPSGELFF.

This sequence joins TRBV2 and TRBJ2-2; D remains unclear. This CDR3 spans 15 amino acids. Germline V CDR1 and CDR2: SNHLY, FYNNEI. The V and J ends lost 7 bases and 3 bases respectively, with 15 bases between them. CDR3 sequence (DNA): TGTGCCAGCATGACGGGTCAGGCGGACACCGGGGAGCTGTTTTTT. Its protein is CASMTGQADTGELFF. The complete variable domain, with remaining parts taken from reference TRBV2 and TRBJ2-2, reads EPEVTQTPSHQVTQMGQEVILRCVPISNHLYFYWYRQILGQKVEFLVSFYNNEISEKSEIFDDQFSVERPDGSNFTLKIRSTKLEDSAMYFCASMTGQADTGELFFGEGSRLTVL.

Many counts were recorded for this clonotype. This chain links TRBV25-1 with TRBJ2-1, with 7 nucleotides matching TRBD1. This CDR3 has 15 residues. Germline V gene lookup returns CDR1 MGHDK and CDR2 SYGVNS. The J segment lost 1 base and the V segment lost 4 bases, leaving 4 bases of the junction unmatched. This CDR3 is CASSAGTESYNEQFF. The CDR3 bases are TGTGCCAGCAGTGCTGGGACAGAATCCTACAATGAGCAGTTCTTC.

A few counts support this clonotype. The J gene is TRBJ2-3, the V gene TRBV29-1; D is undetermined. There are 12 residues in the CDR3. CDR1 and CDR2 (germline): SQVTM, ANQGSEA. The germline V and J ends were trimmed by 5 bases and 0 bases, with 6 bases remaining between them. CDR3 loop: CSVSYSTDTQYF. The CDR3 nucleotides read TGCAGCGTTTCATATAGCACAGATACGCAGTATTTT.

This rearrangement joins TRBV2 to TRBJ2-5; maybe TRBD2 (6 bases). The germline V and J ends were trimmed by 2 bases and 5 bases, with 15 bases remaining between them. CDR1 and CDR2 (germline): SNHLY, FYNNEI. The CDR3 is 15 residues long. The CDR3 DNA sequence: TGTGCCAGCAGTGAATGGCGGGGAGGAGGGGAGACCCAGTACTTC. It yields the protein CASSEWRGGGETQYF.

The chain couples TRBV15 to TRBJ2-3, with D possibly TRBD1 on 5 matching bases. Germline V gene lookup returns CDR1 LNHNV and CDR2 YYDKDF (reference sequence). V gave up 4 bases and J gave up 8 bases, with 10 bases separating them. The CDR3 spans 12 residues. In nucleotides, the CDR3 is TGTGCCACCAGCAAGATAGGGGTTACGCAGTATTTT. This gives the protein CATSKIGVTQYF.

The chain employs TRBV27 and TRBJ2-7; D is possibly TRBD1 (6 bases). The CDR3 consists of 14 residues. Trimming cost V 1 base and J 3 bases, with 10 bases left between them. Germline lookup yields CDR1 MNHEY and CDR2 SMNVEV (reference sequence). The CDR3, as DNA: TGTGCCAGCAGTTTATTCCCAGGGGACTACGAGCAGTACTTC. This sequence encodes CASSLFPGDYEQYF.

The V and J genes are TRBV6-6 and TRBJ1-1; no clear D. Germline CDR1 MNHNY, CDR2 SVGAGI (reference sequence). CDR3 length: 15 amino acids. Trimming stripped 11 bases from V and 3 bases from J, with 22 bases between. The CDR3 here is CAGLNSGGVYTEAFF. The CDR3 nucleotides read TGTGCCGGATTAAACTCTGGCGGAGTTTACACTGAAGCTTTCTTT.

Comment on this clonotype: A much larger clone lies a single base off, so this may be a read error. This rearrangement joins TRBV7-9 to TRBJ2-5, with a tentative D call TRBD2 (5 bases). Germline V CDR1 and CDR2: SEHNR, FQNEAQ (reference sequence). CDR3 length equals 15 residues. The CDR3 DNA reads TGTGCCAGCAGCTCCCTAACCCAGAGCGGTGAGATCCAGTACTTC. It is translated as CASSSLTQSGEIQYF.

For this clonotype: At one of its ends the junction is not consistent with the germline gene, which may arise from a read error. V gene TRBV20-1 combines with J gene TRBJ2-3; D is possibly TRBD1 (6 bases). The CDR3 totals 11 residues. CDR1 is DFQATT, CDR2 SNEGSKA, per germline (reference sequence). CDR3 coding DNA: TGCAGTCCTAGGGGGTCGGATACGCAGTATTTT. Translated: CSPRGSDTQYF.

This clonotype was counted at least ten times. The chain is built from TRBV28 and TRBJ1-4, with unresolved D. V was trimmed by 2 bases and J by 6 bases, leaving 4 bases between them. The CDR3 is 12 residues long. Germline assignment: CDR1 MDHEN and CDR2 SYDVKM. The CDR3 protein is CASSLRDEKLFF. The CDR3 DNA follows: TGTGCCAGCAGTTTAAGGGATGAAAAACTGTTTTTT.

This clonotype was recorded many times. This chain connects TRBV20-1 to TRBJ1-1; D may be TRBD1 (6 bases). The CDR3 extends over 14 amino acids. Germline V CDR1 and CDR2: DFQATT, SNEGSKA (reference sequence). Trimming removed 5 bases at V and 1 base at J, with 14 bases between. For the CDR3, the DNA is TGCAGTGCTTCTCCGGGACAAAAGAACACTGAAGCTTTCTTT. It encodes CSASPGQKNTEAFF.

This chain links TRBV28 with TRBJ2-7; D is undetermined. Trimming left V 5 bases short and J 3 bases short, with 11 bases between. Germline CDR1 and CDR2: MDHEN and SYDVKM. This CDR3 is built from 13 residues. The CDR3: CASSRNPIYEQYV. In DNA form, the CDR3 reads TGTGCCAGCAGTCGCAATCCTATCTACGAGCAGTACGTC.

Concerning this clonotype: A read error may explain this, as a much larger clone is one base away. J is TRBJ2-6 and V is TRBV20-1; D is perhaps TRBD1 (6 bases). CDR1 and CDR2 (germline): DFQATT, SNEGSKA (reference sequence). The length of the CDR3 is 15 residues. V was shortened by 3 bases and J by 0 bases, with 9 bases between the two germline ends. CDR3 sequence reads: CSASEDSSGANVLTF. The CDR3 DNA follows: TGCAGTGCTAGTGAGGACAGCTCTGGGGCCAACGTCCTGACTTTC.

This clonotype came up many times. The chain uses TRBV6-5 and TRBJ1-5; D call uncertain. There are 12 residues in the CDR3. Trimming removed 6 bases from V and 6 bases from J, with 9 bases in between. The germline gives CDR1 MNHEY, CDR2 SVGAGI. This CDR3 is CASSNGLQPQHF. The CDR3, as DNA: TGTGCCAGCAGCAACGGTCTTCAGCCCCAGCATTTT.

In this sample, this clonotype turned up a few times. This chain connects TRBV5-1 to TRBJ2-1; D remains ambiguous. Germline V gene lookup returns CDR1 SGHRS and CDR2 YFSETQ. With 2 bases removed from V and 9 bases from J, the gap between germline ends came to 9 bases. CDR3 length: 12 residues. As DNA, the CDR3 is TGCGCCAGCAGCTTTGGGGTAGGTGAGCAGTTCTTC. Translated: CASSFGVGEQFF.